Listed below are T cell receptor beta chains from one sample, sequenced in a study of blood T cell repertoires in COVID-19. Here immunoSEQ multiplex PCR was the method, and the copy in TCRdb shows in-frame clones only, minus some. The table includes about 250,000 clones, roughly 85% detected once. What was sequenced was peripheral blood. The receptors were sampled from a man aged 50 to 59 with active or convalescent COVID-19. Each CDR3 is given with its conserved first and last residue.

j_call v_call cdr3_aa
TRBJ2-1 TRBV15 CATSRDGGGNEQFF
TRBJ2-2 TRBV4-1 CASSQEGLHTGELFF
TRBJ1-2 TRBV5-4 CASSPDRPPRYTF
TRBJ1-2 TRBV9 CASSVSTGIGGNYGYTF
TRBJ1-5 TRBV15 CATSRDPDTNQPQHF
TRBJ2-1 TRBV25-1 CASSGSMGSAKYNEQFF
TRBJ2-7 TRBV5-6 CASSPRTIRTSKYEQYF
TRBJ1-5 TRBV28 CASSLMFNQPQHF
TRBJ1-1 TRBV28 CASSQSVNTEAFF
TRBJ1-1 TRBV5-1 CASSFQGDGTEAFF
TRBJ1-2 TRBV28 CASSPRIQAYGYTF
TRBJ1-5 TRBV28 CASSQGGDAQPQHF
TRBJ2-1 TRBV28 CASSRTSGRSNEQFF
TRBJ2-1 TRBV24-1 CATLAGGWDNEQFF
TRBJ2-1 TRBV24-1 CATSPGGGTGGYNEQFF
TRBJ2-1 TRBV6-5 CASSYRWEPLVNEQFF
TRBJ2-1 TRBV28 CASSLEGLAVNEQFF
TRBJ2-1 TRBV30 CAWRGRASVNEQFF
TRBJ2-3 TRBV7-9 CASSAVSGRTDTQYF
TRBJ2-2 TRBV18 CASSIQGAPGELFF
TRBJ2-5 TRBV3-1/TRBV3-2 CASSHRRGETQYF
TRBJ2-1 TRBV19 CASSMRGTVSSYNEQFF
TRBJ2-7 TRBV9 CASSVGVDSYEQYF
TRBJ1-6 TRBV28 CASSPDRDSYNSPLHF
TRBJ1-1 TRBV4-3 CASSQAGIMNTEAFF
TRBJ1-2 TRBV30 CAWSRDRPYGYTF
TRBJ2-3 TRBV15 CATSREILGTQYF
TRBJ2-2 TRBV7-6 CASSLALPGLAGTGELFF
TRBJ2-2 TRBV2 CASRVAGGLTGELFF
TRBJ1-1 TRBV28 CASSPDSAGVNTEAFF
TRBJ2-3 TRBV7-6 CASSRGPGLGTDTQYF
TRBJ1-5 TRBV9 CASSVEDRSQPQHF
TRBJ1-6 TRBV5-1 CASSLGDSQGVSPLHF
TRBJ2-1 TRBV7-8 CASSWRSRAGADEQFF
TRBJ1-2 TRBV30 CAWSVSETGGYGYTF
TRBJ2-7 TRBV4-2 CASSRDRGQYEQYF